The T cell receptor beta chain under discussion was sequenced for a study of blood T cell repertoires in COVID-19. Per the germline V gene, CDR1 is DFQATT and CDR2 is SNEGSKA (reference sequence). V was cut by 6 bases and J by 6 bases, with 11 bases left in between. The CDR3 length is 11 residues. Authors' analysis steps: For nucleated cells, counts were estimated from reference gene primer amplification. The repertoire was sequenced with immunoSEQ multiplex PCR; TCRdb's copy has only in-frame clones and lacks some. That table furnishes V, J and clone size, whereas the DNA furnished D and trimming. This sample has about 53,000 clones, with around 81% found just once.

Sequenced sample: peripheral blood. This clonotype originated in a woman over 75 with COVID-19, enrolled during active disease. The chain carries TRBV20-1 and TRBJ1-2; D is ambiguous. CDR3 amino acids: CSASKLHGYTF. The CDR3 DNA follows: TGCAGTGCCTCTAAGTTACATGGCTACACCTTC.